This TCR beta chain was captured by sequencing in a study of T cell responses to AZD1222 COVID-19 vaccine. Germline V lookup: CDR1 MNHEY, CDR2 SVGEGT. This CDR3 has 15 amino acids. The V and J ends lost 5 bases and 3 bases, in that order; junction bases with no gene match: 5. Clones were sequenced by immunoSEQ multiplex PCR, and TCRdb holds only the in-frame ones, with some missing. Among around 110,000 clones listed, approximately 90% were seen once. The chain carries TRBV6-2 or TRBV6-3 and TRBJ1-4; 8 bases agree with TRBD1. Specimen: peripheral blood, collected 28 days after the second AZD1222 dose. The TCR was taken from an adult who received the AZD1222 COVID-19 vaccine. The CDR3 loop reads CASSRQGASNEKLFF. CDR3 in DNA: TGTGCCAGCAGTCGCCAGGGGGCTTCTAATGAAAAACTGTTTTTT.